Following are 27 T cell receptor beta chains from one sample sequenced in a study of blood T cell repertoires in COVID-19. Profiling relied on immunoSEQ multiplex PCR, and the TCRdb table lists in-frame clones only, not all of them. The sample gives 150,000 to 200,000 clones, about 92% of which show up once; about 18% is in the top ten. The material sequenced was peripheral blood. The source is a man between 60 and 75 years old with active or convalescent COVID-19.

The J gene is TRBJ2-1, the V gene TRBV3-1 (or the pseudogene TRBV3-2); D not resolved. The V gene's germline CDR1 is LGHDT and CDR2 YNNKEL (reference sequence). The V and J ends lost 0 bases and 9 bases respectively, with 12 bases between them. The CDR3 has 14 residues. The CDR3 DNA reads as TGTGCCAGCAGCCAAGATGAGTTCCGGAGTGAGCAGTTCTTC. Amino acid sequence: CASSQDEFRSEQFF.

The CDR3, as DNA: TGTGCCAGCAGCTTAGAAAGGGGGCAAAGCAATCAGCCCCAGCATTTT. Protein: CASSLERGQSNQPQHF. The V call is TRBV7-6, the J call TRBJ1-5, with 7 positions matching TRBD1. Germline V gene lookup returns CDR1 SGHVS and CDR2 FNYEAQ. V lost 1 base, J lost 1 base, and 4 bases stayed unmatched. The CDR3 is 16 amino acids.

The chain recombines TRBV7-9 with TRBJ1-4; a possible D gene is TRBD1 (6 bases). V was cut by 5 bases and J by 4 bases, with 14 bases left in between. The CDR3 sequence is 15 residues long. The germline gives CDR1 SEHNR, CDR2 FQNEAQ (reference sequence). Here the CDR3 DNA reads TGTGCCAGCAGCATACCGACAGGAATTAATGAAAAACTGTTTTTT. This gives the protein CASSIPTGINEKLFF.

CDR3 coding DNA: TGTGCCAGCAGCCAAGATTTCCTAGCGGGCTACGAGCAGTACTTC. As protein: CASSQDFLAGYEQYF. J is TRBJ2-7 and V is TRBV3-1 (or the pseudogene TRBV3-2); the match to TRBD2 covers 8 bases. The CDR3 runs 15 residues. The germline CDR1 and CDR2 sequences are LGHDT and YNNKEL (reference sequence). The V and J ends lost 0 bases and 3 bases, in that order; junction bases with no gene match: 4.

The genes are TRBV3-1 (or the pseudogene TRBV3-2) and TRBJ1-4, with D unclear. CDR1 and CDR2 (germline): LGHDT, YNNKEL (reference sequence). This CDR3 comprises 13 residues. Between the trimmed V and J ends, which lost 0 bases and 10 bases, there was a span of 9 bases. CDR3 sequence: CASSQDAGRKLFF. In DNA, the CDR3 is TGTGCCAGCAGCCAAGATGCGGGGAGAAAACTGTTTTTT.

The rearrangement uses TRBV28 and TRBJ1-4, with 9 positions matching TRBD1. The germline CDR1 and CDR2 sequences are MDHEN and SYDVKM. The CDR3 is 15 residues long. The J segment lost 8 bases and the V segment lost 5 bases, leaving 9 bases of the junction unmatched. The CDR3, as DNA: TGTGCCAGCAGTGCAAACAGGGGGCGAGCGGAAAAACTGTTTTTT. Protein: CASSANRGRAEKLFF.

The chain uses TRBV9 and TRBJ2-5; 10 bases agree with TRBD2. CDR3 size: 16 residues. J gave up 2 bases and V 0 bases, and 4 bases lay outside the gene matches. Looked up from germline, CDR1 is SGDLS and CDR2 is YYNGEE. The CDR3 DNA is TGTGCCAGCAGCGTAGGGACTAGCGGAGCGCAAGAGACCCAGTACTTC. Translating it yields CASSVGTSGAQETQYF.

Only a few counts were recorded for this clone. V usage is TRBV19 and J usage is TRBJ1-6, with 7 bases matching TRBD1. The CDR3 is 14 amino acids. V trimming: 7 bases; J trimming: 7 bases; junction bases outside the gene matches: 7. The germline gives CDR1 LNHDA, CDR2 SQIVND (reference sequence). CDR3 protein: CASTSDRVNSPLHF. CDR3 sequence (DNA): TGTGCCAGTACCTCCGACAGGGTGAATTCACCCCTCCACTTT.

This chain links TRBV10-3 with TRBJ2-7, with 9 bases aligning to TRBD1. Trimming removed 0 bases from V and 2 bases from J; junction bases left unmatched: 2. Germline loops: CDR1 ENHRY, CDR2 SYGVKD. CDR3 length: 15 amino acids. The CDR3 reads CAISESGQGPYEQYF. In nucleotides, the CDR3 is TGTGCCATCAGTGAGTCGGGACAGGGTCCCTACGAGCAGTACTTC.

The rearrangement links TRBV19 to TRBJ1-2; 7 positions agree with TRBD1. Germline V gives CDR1 LNHDA, CDR2 SQIVND (reference sequence). The V gene end was trimmed by 2 bases and the J gene end by 0 bases; junction bases not matched to a gene: 3. The length of the CDR3 is 15 residues. The CDR3: CASSIWDRTNYGYTF. The CDR3 DNA follows: TGTGCCAGTAGTATATGGGACAGAACTAACTATGGCTACACCTTC.

The V call is TRBV6-6, the J call TRBJ1-6; D is unresolved. Trimming pared 5 bases from V and 6 bases from J, leaving 8 bases between. Germline CDR1 reads MNHNY; CDR2 reads SVGAGI (reference sequence). The CDR3 is 13 residues long. CDR3: CASSQQLNSPLHF. CDR3 nucleotide sequence: TGTGCCAGCAGTCAACAGCTTAATTCACCCCTCCACTTT.

This chain uses TRBV19 with TRBJ1-3; D gene ambiguous. Trimming left V 5 bases short and J 0 bases short, with 17 bases between. The CDR3 runs to 17 residues. In germline, CDR1 is LNHDA, CDR2 SQIVND (reference sequence). CDR3 coding DNA: TGTGCCAGTAGTCTAAACCTACAGAGCAACTCTGGAAACACCATATATTTT. It yields the protein CASSLNLQSNSGNTIYF. The full variable domain, completed using reference TRBV19 and TRBJ1-3, is DGGITQSPKYLFRKEGQNVTLSCEQNLNHDAMYWYRQDPGQGLRLIYYSQIVNDFQKGDIAEGYSVSREKKESFPLTVTSAQKNPTAFYLCASSLNLQSNSGNTIYFGEGSWLTVV.

This clone was detected only a few times. J is TRBJ1-5 and V is TRBV15; TRBD1 agrees at 7 bases. V shed 2 bases, J shed 3 bases, and the junction held 7 bases outside the gene matches. Looked up from germline, CDR1 is LNHNV and CDR2 is YYDKDF (reference sequence). The CDR3 sequence is 16 residues long. CDR3 region: CATSRLDRENNQPQHF. The DNA for the CDR3 is TGTGCCACCAGCAGACTAGACAGGGAAAACAATCAGCCCCAGCATTTT.

Notes on this clone: This specimen includes other DNA sequences encoding the same CDR3. This rearrangement joins TRBV5-1 to TRBJ1-4, with 7 bases identical to TRBD1. Trimming took 4 bases from V and 3 from J; bases not matched to a gene: 3. This CDR3 is 14 amino acids long. CDR1 and CDR2 (germline): SGHRS, YFSETQ. For the CDR3, the DNA is TGCGCCAGCAGCCGGACAGGACCTAATGAAAAACTGTTTTTT. It codes for CASSRTGPNEKLFF.

The J gene is TRBJ2-5, the V gene TRBV11-2; tentatively, D is TRBD2 (5 bases). Per the germline V gene, CDR1 is SGHAT and CDR2 is FQNNGV. The CDR3 runs to 14 residues. With 5 bases removed from V and 3 bases from J, the gap between germline ends came to 13 bases. The DNA of the CDR3 is TGTGCCAGCAGCCTCGGGGTTGGGGAAGAGACCCAGTACTTC. Translated, it gives CASSLGVGEETQYF.

The CDR3 is CASSLGSRERETQYF. In DNA form, the CDR3 reads TGCGCCAGCAGCTTGGGGTCCCGAGAACGGGAGACCCAGTACTTC. The gene calls are TRBV5-1 and TRBJ2-5; no clear D gene. V lost 0 bases and J lost 5, with 14 bases in between. Per the germline V gene, CDR1 is SGHRS and CDR2 is YFSETQ. The CDR3 sequence is 15 residues long.

The chain uses TRBV5-6 and TRBJ2-6; possibly TRBD2 for D (6 bases). This CDR3 has 17 amino acids. The germline V gene has CDR1 SGHDT and CDR2 YYEEEE. Trimming pared 4 bases from V and 1 base from J, leaving 15 bases between. The CDR3 region has the DNA TGTGCCAGCAGCCCGGCCGGAGGGGCATCTGGGGCCAACGTCCTGACTTTC. Amino acids: CASSPAGGASGANVLTF.

V is TRBV14 and J is TRBJ1-1; D remains ambiguous. The CDR3 loop spans 14 amino acids. Germline V lookup: CDR1 SGHDN, CDR2 FVKESK. V was cut by 6 bases and J by 0 bases, with 11 bases left in between. CDR3 bases: TGTGCCAGCAGTACGCTACGGGTGAACACTGAAGCTTTCTTT. Translated: CASSTLRVNTEAFF.

The chain is built from TRBV28 and TRBJ2-7; 9 positions agree with TRBD1. The CDR3 covers 15 residues. V was clipped by 1 base and J by 5 bases; unmatched bases: 6. From germline, CDR1 is MDHEN and CDR2 SYDVKM. The DNA for the CDR3 is TGTGCCAGCAGTTTATCTGGGACAGGGACCAACGAGCAGTACTTC. Translated, it gives CASSLSGTGTNEQYF.

This chain joins TRBV30 and TRBJ2-7; possibly TRBD1 for D (6 bases). CDR1 and CDR2 (germline): GTSNPN, SVGIG (reference sequence). The CDR3 is 12 amino acids. V lost 3 bases and J lost 4, with 10 bases in between. The CDR3 here is CAWRTGHYEQYF. As DNA, the CDR3 is TGTGCCTGGAGGACAGGCCATTACGAGCAGTACTTC. The full variable domain, its missing parts supplied by reference TRBV30 and TRBJ2-7, is SQTIHQWPATLVQPVGSPLSLECTVEGTSNPNLYWYRQAAGRGLQLLFYSVGIGQISSEVPQNLSASRPQDRQFILSSKKLLLSDSGFYLCAWRTGHYEQYFGPGTRLTVT.

The chain is built from TRBV27 and TRBJ1-5; D remains unclear. The CDR3 consists of 13 residues. Trimming stripped 3 bases from V and 3 bases from J, with 6 bases between. Germline CDR1 and CDR2: MNHEY and SMNVEV (reference sequence). The CDR3 spells CASSFGFNQPQHF. CDR3 in DNA: TGTGCCAGCAGTTTCGGGTTCAATCAGCCCCAGCATTTT.

In DNA, the CDR3 is TGTGCCAGCATATTGGGGACAGGGCTGAACACTGAAGCTTTCTTT. This sequence encodes CASILGTGLNTEAFF. This rearrangement joins TRBV6-5 to TRBJ1-1; 9 bases agree with TRBD1. This CDR3 contains 15 residues. The J segment lost 0 bases and the V segment lost 7 bases, leaving 6 bases of the junction unmatched. Germline CDR1 MNHEY, CDR2 SVGAGI.

V is TRBV11-2 and J is TRBJ2-7, with TRBD1 matching 8 bases. The germline CDR1 and CDR2 sequences are SGHAT and FQNNGV. J lost 2 bases, V lost 5 bases, and 5 bases had no gene match. This CDR3 has 14 residues. This chain's CDR3 is CASSRGQATYEQYF. CDR3 nucleotides: TGTGCCAGCAGCCGGGGACAGGCCACCTACGAGCAGTACTTC.

V gene TRBV3-1 (or the pseudogene TRBV3-2) combines with J gene TRBJ1-1; D might be TRBD1 (5 bases). With 4 bases removed from V and 7 bases from J, the gap between germline ends came to 10 bases. CDR1 is LGHDT, CDR2 YNNKEL, per germline (reference sequence). The CDR3 spans 12 residues. CDR3: CASSLVGGEAFF. The CDR3, as DNA: TGTGCCAGCAGCCTCGTGGGGGGTGAAGCTTTCTTT.

The chain joins TRBV30 to TRBJ1-2; 7 bases are shared with TRBD1. The CDR3 sequence is 15 residues long. V dropped 1 base and J dropped 3; count of bases not matched to a gene: 8. The germline V gene has CDR1 GTSNPN and CDR2 SVGIG (reference sequence). DNA of the CDR3: TGTGCCTGGAGTGAAGGGACAACAGGGGACTATGGCTACACCTTC. Protein sequence: CAWSEGTTGDYGYTF.

This chain connects TRBV19 to TRBJ2-5; TRBD1 agrees at 10 bases. CDR1 is LNHDA, CDR2 SQIVND, per germline (reference sequence). The V gene end was trimmed by 6 bases and the J gene end by 5 bases; junction bases not matched to a gene: 6. The CDR3 totals 14 residues. CDR3 sequence reads: CASSRQGAVETQYF. CDR3 DNA sequence: TGTGCCAGTAGCCGACAGGGGGCAGTGGAGACCCAGTACTTC.

This clone was observed once. This rearrangement joins TRBV6-5 to TRBJ2-7, with 7 bases identical to TRBD1. The CDR3 is 15 amino acids. CDR1 and CDR2 (germline): MNHEY, SVGAGI. With V trimmed by 0 bases and J by 2 bases, 4 bases remained unmatched. The CDR3 spells CASSYSETGTYEQYF. In nucleotides, the CDR3 is TGTGCCAGCAGTTACTCGGAGACAGGGACCTACGAGCAGTACTTC.